The T cell receptor (beta chain) described here comes from a study of beta chain features in type 1 diabetes. Study observations and caveats: Among all four CD4+ subsets, Type 1 diabetes patients had TCRB CDR3s that were moderately but significantly shorter.

This clone was counted between two and nine times. The antigen is not known. Expressed TCRB transcripts were sequenced, since all the RNA that had been isolated was reverse transcribed. The repertoire was sequenced with immunoSEQ multiplex PCR; TCRdb's copy has only in-frame clones and lacks some. Among more than 250,000 clones listed, roughly 20% were seen once. Germline CDR1 KGHSH, CDR2 LQKENI. Trimming took 3 bases from V and 2 from J; bases not matched to a gene: 10. The CDR3 is 17 amino acids. Sequencing was carried out using naive CD4+ T cells from blood. The sequence came from a woman in her forties with type 1 diabetes. The chain is built from TRBV18 and TRBJ2-3; 8 positions agree with TRBD2. This CDR3 reads CASSPIPGTSVTDTQYF. The CDR3 nucleotides read TGTGCCAGCTCACCTATCCCCGGGACTAGTGTCACAGATACGCAGTATTTT.